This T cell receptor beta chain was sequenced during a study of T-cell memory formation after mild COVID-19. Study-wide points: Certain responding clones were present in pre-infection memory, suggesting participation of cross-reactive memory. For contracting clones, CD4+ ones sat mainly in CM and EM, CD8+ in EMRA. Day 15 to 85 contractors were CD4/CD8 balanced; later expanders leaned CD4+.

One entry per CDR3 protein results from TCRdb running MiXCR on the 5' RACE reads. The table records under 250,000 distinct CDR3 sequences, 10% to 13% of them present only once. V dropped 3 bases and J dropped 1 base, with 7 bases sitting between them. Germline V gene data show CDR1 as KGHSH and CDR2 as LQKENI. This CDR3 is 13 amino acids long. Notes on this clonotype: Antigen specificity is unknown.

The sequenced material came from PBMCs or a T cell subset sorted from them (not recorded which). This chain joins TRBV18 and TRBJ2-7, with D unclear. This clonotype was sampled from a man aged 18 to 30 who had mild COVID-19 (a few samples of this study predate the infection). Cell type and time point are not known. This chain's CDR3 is CASSPGLSYEQYF. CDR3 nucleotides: TGTGCCAGCTCACCCGGATTATCCTACGAGCAGTACTTC.